These 3 T cell receptor beta chains came from one sample sequenced in a study of CD8+ T cells in alopecia areata. Isolated RNA was reverse transcribed into cDNA used as the sequencing template. Data came from immunoSEQ multiplex PCR; TCRdb stores just in-frame clones and leaves some out. The sample lists under 70,000 clones, 96% occurring once. The material sequenced was CD8+ T cells sorted from blood, taken at week 0. The receptors originated from a human donor with alopecia areata.

This chain links TRBV29-1 with TRBJ2-7, with D perhaps TRBD1 (5 bases). V lost 7 bases and J lost 4, with 14 bases in between. Germline CDR1 SQVTM, CDR2 ANQGSEA. This CDR3 contains 12 residues. The CDR3 loop reads CSATGTEYEQYF. CDR3 in DNA: TGCAGCGCAACAGGAACCGAATACGAGCAGTACTTC.

The J gene is TRBJ1-1, the V gene TRBV21-1; TRBD1 is taken as the D call from the table, unchecked against the DNA. TRBV21-1 is given as a pseudogene. The CDR3 is made up of 18 amino acids. The DNA for the CDR3 is TGTGCCAGCAGCAATGAATTGATAGACAGTTCGAAGAACACTGAAGCTTTCTTT. It translates to CASSNELIDSSKNTEAFF.

The rearrangement links TRBV7-9 to TRBJ1-2, with 10 positions matching TRBD1. The CDR3 totals 16 residues. The V gene end was trimmed by 1 base and the J gene end by 3 bases; junction bases not matched to a gene: 5. Germline values: CDR1 SEHNR, CDR2 FQNEAQ (reference sequence). CDR3 nucleotides: TGTGCCAGCAGCTTAGAGGCGACAGGGGGCGACTATGGCTACACCTTC. Translated, it gives CASSLEATGGDYGYTF.